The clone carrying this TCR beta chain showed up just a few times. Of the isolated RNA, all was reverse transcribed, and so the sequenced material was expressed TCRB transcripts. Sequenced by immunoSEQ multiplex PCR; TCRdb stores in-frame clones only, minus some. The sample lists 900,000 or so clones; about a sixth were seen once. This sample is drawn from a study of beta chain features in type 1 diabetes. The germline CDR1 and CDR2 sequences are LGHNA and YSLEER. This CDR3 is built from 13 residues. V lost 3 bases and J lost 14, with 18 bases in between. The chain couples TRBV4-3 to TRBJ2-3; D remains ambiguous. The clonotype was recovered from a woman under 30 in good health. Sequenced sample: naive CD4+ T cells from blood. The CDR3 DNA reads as TGCGCCAGCAGCCAGTCGAACAGAGGTAAAATGTATTTT. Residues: CASSQSNRGKMYF.